This T cell receptor (beta chain) was identified in a study of circulating CD8 cells and anti-PD-1 response in melanoma. Findings and caveats of the study: Previously treated and treatment-naive patients were pooled together.

In this sample, this clonotype is large. Antigen unknown. TCR libraries were prepared from roughly 14 ng of total RNA with the QIAseq Immune Repertoire TCR panel. TCRdb reprocessed the reads with MiXCR, giving one entry per CDR3 protein. The sample lists about 1,200 distinct CDR3 sequences; under 8.5% were seen once. Sorting of live CD3+CD8+TCRalphabeta+ cells by PD-1 and/or TIGIT gave four subsets. Germline-derived CDR1 and CDR2 are MDHEN and SYDVKM. This CDR3 region has 14 residues. V was clipped by 3 bases and J by 7 bases, with 16 bases between them. Sequences were derived from CD8+ T cells from PBMCs, sampled at baseline or after one month of anti-PD-1 therapy (not recorded which). This sequence was found in a human donor with melanoma. The chain carries TRBV28 and TRBJ2-7; tentatively, D is TRBD1 (6 bases). The CDR3 DNA is TGTGCCAGCAGTTTGAGGCAGGGGAGTAAAGAGCAGTACTTC. It is translated as CASSLRQGSKEQYF.